This TCR beta chain was recovered during a study of T cell repertoires in aging, cancer and after chemotherapy. This CDR3 is 18 amino acids long. V trimming: 4 bases; J trimming: 7 bases; junction bases outside the gene matches: 15. The germline gives CDR1 LGHNA, CDR2 YNFKEQ. On this clonotype itself: Its specificity is unknown.

TCR beta rearrangements were amplified from peripheral blood genomic DNA. Study-wide results and limits: Immunological memory after chemotherapy cannot be judged from the repertoire data. Thymic emigration or peripheral T cell expansion may be impaired by lymphoid organ infiltration in hematological cancer.

Rearranged V-D-J TRB sequences were amplified with a mixed TRB-A/B primer pool. TCRdb ran MiXCR on the multiplex PCR reads and lists one entry per CDR3 protein. Among around 5,800 distinct CDR3 sequences listed, 21% were seen once. The chain recombines TRBV4-2 with TRBJ2-1; 11 bases are shared with TRBD2. The clonotype was recovered from a human donor with a blood cancer. Sequences were obtained from blood. The CDR3 DNA reads as TGTGCCAGCAGCCGGGCGACCCCTGTAGCGGGAGGGGGGAATGAGCAGTTCTTC. This codes for CASSRATPVAGGGNEQFF.